This paragraph covers one TCR beta chain sequence. What it binds is unknown. Each donor was healthy, and each was a bone marrow donor. This entry comes from a study of cytomegalovirus exposure and HLA in healthy donors. Study outcomes and limitations: An analysis done earlier found most TCR beta V segments productive about 87% or about 30% of the time. Several V segments, TRBV6-2 and TRBV6-3 among them, could not be told apart and were dropped.

The PCR contained 60 Vbeta and 13 Jbeta primers. Here immunoSEQ multiplex PCR was the method, and the copy in TCRdb shows in-frame clones only, minus some. The top ten clones hold about 4% of a sample with fewer than 110,000 clones, roughly 80% of them seen once. CDR3 length: 16 residues. Germline-derived CDR1 and CDR2 are SGHRS and YFSETQ. V was clipped by 4 bases and J by 2 bases; unmatched bases: 6. Material for sequencing was PBMCs. This TCR was sampled from a man aged 35 to 55 in good health and CMV-seronegative. The chain carries TRBV5-1 and TRBJ2-2; TRBD1 agrees at 9 bases. CDR3 DNA: TGCGCCAGCAGCCCAGCGGGACAGGGAAACACCGGGGAGCTGTTTTTT. It codes for CASSPAGQGNTGELFF.